The source of this T cell receptor beta chain is a study of CD8 T cells in ankylosing spondylitis. Study findings and constraints: Disease-linked clones were reportedly significantly enriched in matched ankylosing spondylitis synovial fluid. It appeared that ankylosing spondylitis blood was characterized by a TCR beta motif of 8 or 9 highly homologous variants.

TCRdb processed the 5' RACE reads anew with MiXCR; each CDR3 protein has one entry. This repertoire shows 200,000 to 250,000 distinct CDR3 sequences, roughly 6.6% found once; its top ten account for 14%. J gave up 5 bases and V 1 base, and 6 bases lay outside the gene matches. This CDR3 region has 15 residues. This clonotype has at least ten counts. What it binds is unknown. The sequenced sample consisted of blood, either unsorted or a sorted T cell fraction (not recorded which). The genes are TRBV12-3 or TRBV12-4 and TRBJ1-1, with 8 bases that match TRBD1. The clonotype originates from a male donor with ankylosing spondylitis. CDR3 DNA: TGTGCCAGCAGTTTAGATTTCAGGGGGCTTACTGAAGCTTTCTTT. Protein: CASSLDFRGLTEAFF.